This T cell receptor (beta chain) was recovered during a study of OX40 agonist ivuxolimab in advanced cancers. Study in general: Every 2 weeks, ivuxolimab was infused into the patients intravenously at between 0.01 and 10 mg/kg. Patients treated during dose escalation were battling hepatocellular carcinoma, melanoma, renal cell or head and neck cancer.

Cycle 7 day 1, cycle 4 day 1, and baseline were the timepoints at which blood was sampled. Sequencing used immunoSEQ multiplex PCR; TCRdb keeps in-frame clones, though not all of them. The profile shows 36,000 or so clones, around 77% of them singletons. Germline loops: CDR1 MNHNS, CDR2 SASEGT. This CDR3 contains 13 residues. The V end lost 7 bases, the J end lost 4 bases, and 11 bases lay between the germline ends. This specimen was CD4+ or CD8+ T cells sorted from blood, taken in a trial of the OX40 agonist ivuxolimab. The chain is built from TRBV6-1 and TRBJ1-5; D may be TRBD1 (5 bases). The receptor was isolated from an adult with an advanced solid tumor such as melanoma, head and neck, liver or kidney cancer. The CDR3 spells CASNDRANQPQHF. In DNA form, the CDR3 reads TGTGCCAGCAACGACAGAGCGAATCAGCCCCAGCATTTT.